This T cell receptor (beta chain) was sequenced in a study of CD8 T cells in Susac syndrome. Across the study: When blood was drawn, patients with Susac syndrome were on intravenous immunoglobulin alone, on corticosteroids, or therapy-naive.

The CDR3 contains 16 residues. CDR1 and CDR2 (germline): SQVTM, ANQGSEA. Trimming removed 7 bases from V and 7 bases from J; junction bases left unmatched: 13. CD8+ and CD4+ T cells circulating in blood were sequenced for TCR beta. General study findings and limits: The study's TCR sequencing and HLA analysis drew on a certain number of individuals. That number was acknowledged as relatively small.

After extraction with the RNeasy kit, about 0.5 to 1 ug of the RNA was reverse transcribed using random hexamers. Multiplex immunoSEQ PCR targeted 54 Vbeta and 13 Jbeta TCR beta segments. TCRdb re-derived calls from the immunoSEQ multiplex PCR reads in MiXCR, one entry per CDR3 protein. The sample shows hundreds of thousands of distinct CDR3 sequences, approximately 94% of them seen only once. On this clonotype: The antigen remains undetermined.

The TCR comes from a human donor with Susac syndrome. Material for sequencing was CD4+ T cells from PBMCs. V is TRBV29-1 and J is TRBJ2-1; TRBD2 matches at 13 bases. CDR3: CSAIRTSGGLVNEQFF. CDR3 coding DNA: TGCAGCGCTATACGGACTAGCGGGGGCCTAGTAAATGAGCAGTTCTTC.